The next 17 T cell receptor beta chains were all read from a single sample in a study of prognosis after radiotherapy for stage I lung cancer. The genomic DNA TCR beta CDR3 region underwent two rounds of multiplex PCR. Gene-specific TRBV and TRBJ primers were used in PCR round one. Via MiXCR, TCRdb re-called the multiplex PCR reads, giving one row per CDR3 protein. The table shows 15,000 to 20,000 distinct CDR3 sequences, with around 31% occurring only once. The specimen comprised PBMCs, sampled before or after stereotactic body radiation therapy (not recorded which). The receptors originated from a donor over 45 with non-small cell lung cancer.

Details on this clonotype: A much bigger clone sits one base away, suggesting this may be a read error. J is TRBJ2-1 and V is TRBV28; TRBD1 matches at 7 bases. CDR1 MDHEN and CDR2 SYDVKM come from the germline V gene. This CDR3 region has 17 residues. This CDR3 is CASRRGAWDSFYSEQFF. CDR3 bases: TGTGCCAGCAGAAGGGGCGCTTGGGACAGCTTTTACAGTGAGCAGTTCTTC. The full variable domain, in which reference TRBV28 and TRBJ2-1 provide the parts outside the CDR3, is DVKVTQSSRYLVKRTGEKVFLECVQDMDHENMFWYRQDPGLGLRLIYFSYDVKMKEKGDIPEGYSVSREKKERFSLILESASTNQTSMYLCASRRGAWDSFYSEQFFGPGTRLTVL.

This clonotype was seen ten or more times. The J gene is TRBJ2-3, the V gene TRBV4-2; 11 bases match TRBD2. V was clipped by 5 bases and J by 0 bases; unmatched bases: 7. Germline V gene sequence: CDR1 LGHNA, CDR2 YNFKEQ. The CDR3 length is 17 residues. In nucleotides, the CDR3 is TGTGCCAGCAGCACGGGGACTAGCGGAGCTAGCACAGATACGCAGTATTTT. It is translated as CASSTGTSGASTDTQYF.

This sequence joins TRBV5-1 and TRBJ1-6, with D uncertain. In germline, CDR1 is SGHRS, CDR2 YFSETQ. V lost 7 bases to trimming and J lost 8 bases, with 13 bases between them. This CDR3 has 13 amino acids. CDR3 in DNA: TGCGCCAGCGGCTCGGGGTTTGATTCACCCCTCCACTTT. Amino acids: CASGSGFDSPLHF. The full variable domain, completed using reference TRBV5-1 and TRBJ1-6, is KAGVTQTPRYLIKTRGQQVTLSCSPISGHRSVSWYQQTPGQGLQFLFEYFSETQRNKGNFPGRFSGRQFSNSRSEMNVSTLELGDSALYLCASGSGFDSPLHFGNGTRLTVT.

This clonotype was seen many times. The J gene is TRBJ1-5, the V gene TRBV25-1, with D hard to call. The CDR3 is made up of 12 amino acids. The germline V gene encodes CDR1 MGHDK and CDR2 SYGVNS. The germline V and J ends were trimmed by 6 bases and 1 base, with 4 bases remaining between them. In DNA, the CDR3 is TGTGCCAGCAGCCGGAGCAATCAGCCCCAGCATTTT. As protein: CASSRSNQPQHF.

This clonotype was seen once. A read error is the likely source, as a far larger clone sits one nucleotide away. The chain joins TRBV19 to TRBJ2-4; the match to TRBD2 covers 9 bases. With 10 bases clipped from V and 13 bases from J, the junction kept 17 bases outside the gene matches. Germline V gene lookup returns CDR1 LNHDA and CDR2 SQIVND (reference sequence). CDR3 length: 14 amino acids. In DNA form, the CDR3 reads TGTGCCACTGGACTAGCGTCGTCCTACAATGAGCAGTACTTC. Translated, it gives CATGLASSYNEQYF.

This clonotype was seen many times. The genes are TRBV3-1 and TRBJ2-3, with D hard to call. The CDR3 length is 14 residues. Deletions cut 2 bases from V and 3 bases from J, with 9 bases between. Germline V CDR1 and CDR2: LGHDT, YNNKEL (reference sequence). The CDR3 DNA follows: TGTGCCAGCAGCCAAAAGGCAGCTACAGATACGCAGTATTTT. Its protein is CASSQKAATDTQYF.

The rearrangement links TRBV4-2 to TRBJ2-7, with 10 bases fitting TRBD1. J gave up 1 base and V 7 bases, and 13 bases lay outside the gene matches. CDR1 is LGHNA and CDR2 is YNFKEQ in the germline V gene. CDR3 length equals 17 residues. The CDR3 region is CASIRTAGTGESYEQYF. The CDR3 DNA follows: TGTGCCAGCATCCGGACAGCGGGGACAGGGGAGTCCTACGAGCAGTACTTC.

This clonotype counts as medium-sized. This rearrangement joins TRBV24-1 to TRBJ2-3; 8 bases line up with TRBD2. The ends lost 2 bases at V and 0 bases at J; junction bases unmatched: 9. Per germline, CDR1 KGHDR and CDR2 SFDVKD. This CDR3 is built from 18 residues. The CDR3 DNA follows: TGTGCCACCAGTGATTCGAGCCGGGGGGGGGCTAGCACAGATACGCAGTATTTT. It translates to CATSDSSRGGASTDTQYF.

This clonotype is medium-sized. V and J are TRBV20-1 and TRBJ2-1; TRBD2 matches at 8 bases. The CDR3 consists of 15 residues. The V gene end was trimmed by 0 bases and the J gene end by 0 bases; junction bases not matched to a gene: 1. The germline V gene has CDR1 DFQATT and CDR2 SNEGSKA (reference sequence). The CDR3 spells CSARELADSYNEQFF. Written as DNA, the CDR3 is TGCAGTGCTAGAGAACTAGCGGACTCCTACAATGAGCAGTTCTTC.

The sample holds many counts of this clonotype. The chain joins TRBV29-1 to TRBJ2-7; D unresolved. The length of the CDR3 is 12 residues. Germline V gene lookup returns CDR1 SQVTM and CDR2 ANQGSEA. V dropped 5 bases and J dropped 0 bases, with 8 bases sitting between them. CDR3 nucleotide sequence: TGCAGCGTTTCCCAGAACTCCTACGAGCAGTACTTC. It encodes CSVSQNSYEQYF.

The table lists this clonotype with many counts. The chain couples TRBV7-6 to TRBJ2-2, with 7 bases matching TRBD1. The trim removed 5 bases at V and 5 bases at J, leaving 5 bases unmatched. This CDR3 has 14 residues. Germline CDR1 and CDR2: SGHVS and FNYEAQ. As DNA, the CDR3 is TGTGCCAGCAGCGTGACAGGGACAACCGGGGAGCTGTTTTTT. Protein: CASSVTGTTGELFF.

At least ten counts were recorded for this clonotype. V usage is TRBV30 and J usage is TRBJ2-3, with D maybe TRBD2 (5 bases). The length of the CDR3 is 15 residues. V shed 0 bases and J shed 0 bases, with 10 bases lying between them. CDR1 and CDR2 (germline): GTSNPN, SVGIG (reference sequence). The CDR3 region is CAWSVLGVSTDTQYF. DNA of the CDR3: TGTGCCTGGAGTGTACTCGGGGTTAGCACAGATACGCAGTATTTT.

A single count supports this clonotype. Germline is not matched at one junction end, which may reflect a read error. The chain links TRBV2 to TRBJ2-1, with 9 bases fitting TRBD2. Germline CDR1 reads SNHLY; CDR2 reads FYNNEI. The CDR3 totals 15 residues. As DNA, the CDR3 is TGTGCAAGCAGTGCGGGACTAGCCTTAGGCAATGAGCAGTTCTTC. Protein sequence: CASSAGLALGNEQFF.

The chain joins TRBV7-8 to TRBJ2-7, with 9 nucleotides matching TRBD2. CDR1 and CDR2 (germline): SGHVS, FQNEAQ. The CDR3 consists of 15 residues. Trimming removed 0 bases from V and 6 bases from J; junction bases left unmatched: 6. The CDR3 coding sequence is TGTGCCAGCAGCTTAGCGGCTAGCGGGACGTGCGAGCAGTACTTC. Protein sequence: CASSLAASGTCEQYF.

In this sample, this clonotype is medium-sized. This chain links TRBV7-2 with TRBJ2-1; 7 nucleotides align to TRBD2. The V segment lost 5 bases and the J segment 15 bases; nucleotides outside the gene matches: 7. The CDR3 totals 11 residues. Germline V gene data show CDR1 as SGHTA and CDR2 as FQGNSA. The CDR3 DNA reads as TGTGCCAGCAGCCCGTGGGGGGAGGGGTTCTTC. Translation gives CASSPWGEGFF. Using reference TRBV7-2 and TRBJ2-1 for the parts outside the CDR3, the full variable domain is GAGVSQSPSNKVTEKGKDVELRCDPISGHTALYWYRQSLGQGLEFLIYFQGNSAPDKSGLPSDRFSAERTGGSVSTLTIQRTQQEDSAVYLCASSPWGEGFFGPGTRLTVL.

This clonotype was seen repeatedly, ten times or more. The gene calls are TRBV28 and TRBJ2-1, with 10 bases that match TRBD2. The CDR3 covers 17 residues. V lost 7 bases and J lost 4; bases outside the gene matches: 13. From germline, CDR1 is MDHEN and CDR2 SYDVKM. CDR3 region: CASTLTLGTSEYNEQFF. As DNA, the CDR3 is TGTGCCAGCACCCTCACCCTCGGGACTAGCGAATACAATGAGCAGTTCTTC.

Regarding this clonotype: An end of the junction does not agree with germline; a read error may underlie this. CDR3 loop: CSATAGTSGINEQIF. In DNA form, the CDR3 reads TGCAGTGCTACCGCGGGGACTAGCGGGATAAATGAGCAGATCTTC. The J gene is TRBJ2-1, the V gene TRBV20-1; 13 bases agree with TRBD2. This CDR3 region has 15 residues. Germline loops: CDR1 DFQATT, CDR2 SNEGSKA (reference sequence).